This TCR beta chain was sequenced for a study of cytomegalovirus exposure and HLA in healthy donors. Each donor was nominally healthy when sampled (though unrecorded immune exposures were likely). With 60 Vbeta and 13 Jbeta primers, the PCR was carried out. Method: immunoSEQ multiplex PCR; TCRdb's copy keeps in-frame clones and lacks some. The table has roughly 99,000 clones, more than 70% seen once. This clone was counted a single time. What it binds is not known. Whole-study results and caveats: According to reports, the classifier identified cytomegalovirus status with high specificity and sensitivity.

V lost 0 bases and J lost 1, with 7 bases in between. Germline V gene data show CDR1 as SGHDT and CDR2 as YYEEEE. The CDR3 spans 14 residues. The genes are TRBV5-6 and TRBJ2-5, with unresolved D. This clonotype was obtained from a woman aged 35 to 49 in good health and CMV-seronegative. The sample comprised PBMCs. CDR3 coding DNA: TGTGCCAGCAGCTTGGAGTACAGCCAAGAGACCCAGTACTTC. It translates to CASSLEYSQETQYF. The whole variable domain, remainder taken from reference TRBV5-6 and TRBJ2-5, is DAGVTQSPTHLIKTRGQQVTLRCSPKSGHDTVSWYQQALGQGPQFIFQYYEEEERQRGNFPDRFSGHQFPNYSSELNVNALLLGDSALYLCASSLEYSQETQYFGPGTRLLVL.